Below are 23 T cell receptor beta chains sequenced from a single sample in a study of cytomegalovirus exposure and HLA in healthy donors. The table came from immunoSEQ multiplex PCR; TCRdb's copy has only in-frame clones and leaves some out. Here the sample spans over 250,000 clones, 80% to 90% being singletons. Sequenced material: PBMCs. The origin of the receptors is a woman between 18 and 30 years old in good health and CMV-seronegative.

V and J are TRBV6-1 and TRBJ2-5; 9 nucleotides line up with TRBD1. The germline gives CDR1 MNHNS, CDR2 SASEGT. Trimming removed 3 bases from V and 5 bases from J; junction bases left unmatched: 4. The CDR3 consists of 14 residues. CDR3 in DNA: TGTGCCAGCAGTGATTCGGACAGGGGTGAGACCCAGTACTTC. Its protein is CASSDSDRGETQYF.

The chain joins TRBV6-5 to TRBJ1-3; TRBD1 is a possible D gene (6 bases). This CDR3 has 15 residues. Trimming cost V 6 bases and J 4 bases, with 16 bases left between them. CDR1 and CDR2 from the germline V gene are MNHEY and SVGAGI. CDR3 loop: CASRPTAGEGNTIYF. CDR3 in DNA: TGTGCCAGCAGGCCGACAGCAGGGGAAGGAAACACCATATATTTT.

V usage is TRBV19 and J usage is TRBJ2-5, with 14 bases matching TRBD2. The V gene end was trimmed by 4 bases and the J gene end by 5 bases; junction bases not matched to a gene: 6. The CDR3 has 16 amino acids. CDR1 is LNHDA, CDR2 SQIVND, per germline (reference sequence). CDR3 in amino acids: CASSTGTSGSWETQYF. The CDR3 region has the DNA TGTGCCAGTAGTACAGGGACTAGCGGGAGCTGGGAGACCCAGTACTTC. The full variable domain, in which reference TRBV19 and TRBJ2-5 provide the parts outside the CDR3, is DGGITQSPKYLFRKEGQNVTLSCEQNLNHDAMYWYRQDPGQGLRLIYYSQIVNDFQKGDIAEGYSVSREKKESFPLTVTSAQKNPTAFYLCASSTGTSGSWETQYFGPGTRLLVL.

The V call is TRBV7-7, the J call TRBJ2-5, with D possibly being TRBD2 (6 bases). CDR1 and CDR2 (germline): SSHAT, FNYEAQ (reference sequence). There are 14 residues in the CDR3. V was shortened by 5 bases and J by 5 bases, with 15 bases between the two germline ends. Written as DNA, the CDR3 is TGTGCCAGCAGCACAGCGGGTGCGGCGGAGACCCAGTACTTC. This sequence encodes CASSTAGAAETQYF.

This sequence joins TRBV5-1 and TRBJ2-6; D unresolved. In germline, CDR1 is SGHRS, CDR2 YFSETQ. Trimming took off 4 bases at V and 5 bases at J, with 13 bases between the two ends. The CDR3 loop spans 15 amino acids. The CDR3 reads CASSATADRANVLTF. The CDR3 DNA reads TGCGCCAGCAGCGCAACAGCAGATCGGGCCAACGTCCTGACTTTC.

V gene TRBV19 combines with J gene TRBJ1-1; D unclear. The germline V and J ends were trimmed by 1 base and 2 bases, with 11 bases remaining between them. Germline assignment: CDR1 LNHDA and CDR2 SQIVND (reference sequence). The CDR3 has 15 amino acids. For the CDR3, the DNA is TGTGCCAGTAGTATAGCCGGACTGATCAACACTGAAGCTTTCTTT. Encoded protein: CASSIAGLINTEAFF.

This chain uses TRBV11-2 with TRBJ2-7; TRBD1 matches 8 bases. CDR1 and CDR2 (germline): SGHAT, FQNNGV. Trimming at V came to 0 bases and at J to 3 bases, leaving 4 bases not matched to a gene. CDR3 length: 15 residues. CDR3 in amino acids: CASSLDRGLNYEQYF. The DNA of the CDR3 is TGTGCCAGCAGCTTAGACAGGGGGCTAAACTACGAGCAGTACTTC.

The chain couples TRBV5-1 to TRBJ2-1; TRBD2 might be the D (6 bases). The CDR3 consists of 15 residues. The germline V gene has CDR1 SGHRS and CDR2 YFSETQ. V lost 4 bases and J lost 2, with 13 bases in between. In DNA, the CDR3 is TGCGCCAGCAGCCCGGGAGTCGGTCCCTACAATGAGCAGTTCTTC. Translated, it gives CASSPGVGPYNEQFF.

The rearrangement uses TRBV13 and TRBJ2-7, with a weak D call TRBD2 (5 bases). Trimming cost V 5 bases and J 3 bases, with 17 bases left between them. The CDR3 length is 15 residues. Germline lookup yields CDR1 PRHDT and CDR2 FYEKMQ (reference sequence). The CDR3 protein is CASSPSRKLGYEQYF. CDR3 DNA sequence: TGTGCCAGCAGCCCAAGCAGAAAACTAGGCTACGAGCAGTACTTC.

The chain links TRBV19 to TRBJ1-5; the D gene is possibly TRBD1 (6 bases). Trimming took off 5 bases at V and 2 bases at J, with 10 bases between the two ends. This CDR3 contains 14 residues. Germline lookup yields CDR1 LNHDA and CDR2 SQIVND (reference sequence). The CDR3 spells CASSGNRGNQPQHF. CDR3 in DNA: TGTGCCAGTAGTGGGAACAGGGGCAATCAGCCCCAGCATTTT.

CDR3 sequence reads: CAIRERERYNEQFF. For the CDR3, the DNA is TGTGCCATCAGGGAGCGGGAGCGCTACAATGAGCAGTTCTTC. V usage is TRBV10-3 and J usage is TRBJ2-1; 8 nucleotides align to TRBD2. The V and J ends lost 6 bases and 3 bases, in that order; junction bases with no gene match: 4. The CDR3 has 14 amino acids. Germline V gene sequence: CDR1 ENHRY, CDR2 SYGVKD.

This clone occurred once. The J gene is TRBJ1-2, the V gene TRBV7-2; TRBD1 aligns across 10 bases. The CDR3 runs 15 residues. Germline assignment: CDR1 SGHTA and CDR2 FQGNSA. Trimming took 2 bases from V and 7 from J; bases not matched to a gene: 7. CDR3: CASSLSIGQGVGYTF. CDR3 nucleotide sequence: TGTGCCAGCAGCTTATCGATCGGACAGGGGGTTGGCTACACCTTC.

This chain uses TRBV27 with TRBJ2-7; 9 nucleotides line up with TRBD2. The CDR3 totals 15 residues. Germline V lookup: CDR1 MNHEY, CDR2 SMNVEV (reference sequence). Germline trimming cut 3 bases from V and 0 bases from J; bases unmatched to any gene: 3. CDR3 DNA sequence: TGTGCCAGCAGTTTTACTAGCGGGTACTCCTACGAGCAGTACTTC. Translated: CASSFTSGYSYEQYF.

This chain connects TRBV6-1 to TRBJ2-7, with a tentative D call TRBD1 (6 bases). This CDR3 contains 14 residues. Germline CDR1 is MNHNS and CDR2 is SASEGT. Trimming left V 3 bases short and J 2 bases short, with 11 bases between. DNA for the CDR3: TGTGCCAGCAGTGAGGCAGGGGCCACCTACGAGCAGTACTTC. Protein sequence: CASSEAGATYEQYF.

This clone was detected a few times. CDR3 region: CASSPGTGVDYGYTF. In DNA, the CDR3 is TGTGCCAGCAGCCCCGGGACAGGGGTTGACTATGGCTACACCTTC. J is TRBJ1-2 and V is TRBV5-4; TRBD1 matches at 10 bases. The germline gives CDR1 SGHNT, CDR2 YYREEE (reference sequence). The CDR3 consists of 15 residues. Unmatched junction bases numbered 6, after V lost 4 bases and J lost 3 bases.

The chain has TRBV28 and TRBJ2-4; 7 positions agree with TRBD2. The CDR3 sequence is 15 residues long. V lost 6 bases and J lost 3; bases outside the gene matches: 8. Germline-derived CDR1 and CDR2 are MDHEN and SYDVKM. The CDR3 sequence is CASSLGGGGKNIQYF. CDR3 in DNA: TGTGCCAGCAGCCTAGGCGGGGGAGGCAAAAACATTCAGTACTTC.

J is TRBJ2-1 and V is TRBV27, with 12 nucleotides matching TRBD2. The germline gives CDR1 MNHEY, CDR2 SMNVEV (reference sequence). V lost 4 bases and J lost 7; bases outside the gene matches: 5. The CDR3 extends over 15 amino acids. CDR3: CASSSLAGGPNEQFF. CDR3 DNA sequence: TGTGCCAGCAGTTCCCTAGCGGGAGGGCCAAATGAGCAGTTCTTC.

The chain couples TRBV27 to TRBJ2-7; 7 positions match TRBD2. This CDR3 contains 13 residues. Germline CDR1 MNHEY, CDR2 SMNVEV (reference sequence). V was clipped by 5 bases and J by 1 base; unmatched bases: 2. The DNA of the CDR3 is TGTGCCAGCAGTCCCGGGGGGTCCTACGAGCAGTACTTC. This codes for CASSPGGSYEQYF.

There are a few counts of this clone. The V and J genes are TRBV11-2 and TRBJ2-7, with TRBD2 identical over 7 bases. CDR3 size: 13 residues. Unmatched junction bases numbered 6, after V lost 8 bases and J lost 2 bases. Germline-derived CDR1 and CDR2 are SGHAT and FQNNGV. The CDR3 loop reads CASGAGRTYEQYF. DNA for the CDR3: TGTGCCAGCGGAGCGGGAAGAACCTACGAGCAGTACTTC.

This clone was recorded a few times. V is TRBV2 and J is TRBJ1-1; D is undetermined. Germline V gene data show CDR1 as SNHLY and CDR2 as FYNNEI. The V end lost 7 bases, the J end lost 3 bases, and 9 bases lay between the germline ends. The CDR3 spans 12 residues. CDR3 nucleotide sequence: TGTGCCAGCAATCAGGTAGACACTGAAGCTTTCTTT. Amino acids: CASNQVDTEAFF.

The gene calls are TRBV5-4 and TRBJ2-7; 9 nucleotides agree with TRBD2. J was trimmed by 4 bases and V by 4 bases; bases with no gene match: 9. The germline V gene encodes CDR1 SGHNT and CDR2 YYREEE (reference sequence). The CDR3 length is 15 residues. CDR3: CASSSSGRIPYEQYF. CDR3 sequence (DNA): TGTGCCAGCAGCAGTAGCGGGAGAATCCCATACGAGCAGTACTTC.

In its sample, this clone was seen a few times. CDR3 protein: CASSLAADNEQFF. As DNA, the CDR3 is TGTGCCAGCAGCTTAGCGGCGGACAATGAGCAGTTCTTC. The gene calls are TRBV7-9 and TRBJ2-1, with D unclear. V was cut by 0 bases and J by 5 bases, with 5 bases left in between. The CDR3 spans 13 residues. Looked up from germline, CDR1 is SEHNR and CDR2 is FQNEAQ (reference sequence).

The chain recombines TRBV7-2 with TRBJ2-7, with D possibly matching TRBD1 (5 bases). Trimming left V 2 bases short and J 2 bases short, with 10 bases between. Germline V lookup: CDR1 SGHTA, CDR2 FQGNSA. This CDR3 comprises 14 residues. Written as DNA, the CDR3 is TGTGCCAGCAGCTTAAGTCAGGGCGCCTACGAGCAGTACTTC. This translates into CASSLSQGAYEQYF.